What follows are 29 T cell receptor beta chains derived from one specimen sequenced in a study of cytomegalovirus exposure and HLA in healthy donors (dated by TCRdb to the late 2010s). To prepare the library, the immunoSEQ multiplex PCR assay was applied. A mixture of 60 forward primers for TCR Vbeta segments and 13 reverse primers for TCR Jbeta segments was used in the multiplex PCR. TCRdb holds this immuneACCESS table with in-frame rearrangements only. Some clones are missing; in checked studies, unresolved V genes explain under half, and the rest has no known cause. The table for this sample lists some 160,000 clones; 77% of them were counted only once. The ten biggest clones cover roughly 1.7% of the sample. Material for sequencing was PBMCs. The origin of the receptors is a woman in her twenties or thirties in good health and CMV-seronegative.

V usage is TRBV30 and J usage is TRBJ1-1; the D gene is possibly TRBD1 (5 bases). Germline CDR1 reads GTSNPN; CDR2 reads SVGIG (reference sequence). This CDR3 comprises 13 residues. The V end was cut by 1 base, the J end by 4 bases, with 10 bases between. The CDR3 loop is CAWSGQMGTEAFF. The CDR3, as DNA: TGTGCCTGGAGTGGACAGATGGGCACTGAAGCTTTCTTT.

The chain is built from TRBV7-2 and TRBJ1-2; D call uncertain. Germline V gene data show CDR1 as SGHTA and CDR2 as FQGNSA. The germline V and J ends were trimmed by 0 bases and 0 bases, with 11 bases remaining between them. This CDR3 comprises 16 residues. The DNA for the CDR3 is TGTGCCAGCAGCTTAGCAGTTGCGGCTCCTAACTATGGCTACACCTTC. Translation: CASSLAVAAPNYGYTF.

The rearrangement links TRBV30 to TRBJ1-1, with 7 bases matching TRBD1. The CDR3 sequence is 13 residues long. Germline CDR1 and CDR2: GTSNPN and SVGIG (reference sequence). V trimming: 5 bases; J trimming: 4 bases; junction bases outside the gene matches: 7. CDR3 in amino acids: CAWGVQGFTEAFF. For the CDR3, the DNA is TGTGCCTGGGGGGTACAGGGGTTCACTGAAGCTTTCTTT.

This chain joins TRBV27 and TRBJ2-7, with D perhaps TRBD1 (5 bases). Germline lookup yields CDR1 MNHEY and CDR2 SMNVEV (reference sequence). CDR3 size: 15 residues. V dropped 2 bases and J dropped 4 bases, with 15 bases sitting between them. In DNA form, the CDR3 reads TGTGCCAGCAGTTTAGTAAGGGCAGGGTTATACGAGCAGTACTTC. It codes for CASSLVRAGLYEQYF.

The chain joins TRBV4-3 to TRBJ1-1, with 11 bases fitting TRBD1. Germline V gives CDR1 LGHNA, CDR2 YSLEER. V lost 0 bases to trimming and J lost 4 bases; unmatched junction nucleotides: 4. The CDR3 spans 16 residues. CDR3 in amino acids: CASSQEGGTGGTEAFF. CDR3 DNA: TGCGCCAGCAGCCAAGAAGGGGGGACAGGGGGCACTGAAGCTTTCTTT.

The chain is built from TRBV11-2 and TRBJ2-3; D is ambiguous. The CDR3 extends over 14 amino acids. The V end was cut by 1 base, the J end by 0 bases, with 5 bases between. CDR1 and CDR2 from the germline V gene are SGHAT and FQNNGV. CDR3 region: CASSLGLSTDTQYF. The CDR3 bases are TGTGCCAGCAGCTTAGGGCTCAGCACAGATACGCAGTATTTT.

This rearrangement joins TRBV5-1 to TRBJ2-7; maybe TRBD1 (6 bases). The CDR3 is made up of 13 amino acids. The V and J ends lost 0 bases and 3 bases respectively, with 7 bases between them. Germline CDR1 reads SGHRS; CDR2 reads YFSETQ. The chain's CDR3 is CASSLEGDYEQYF. CDR3 DNA: TGCGCCAGCAGCTTGGAGGGGGACTACGAGCAGTACTTC.

This rearrangement joins TRBV6-5 to TRBJ2-1; D possibly corresponds to TRBD1 (6 bases). Germline CDR1 MNHEY, CDR2 SVGAGI. The CDR3 length is 15 residues. V was cut by 6 bases and J by 3 bases, with 15 bases left in between. CDR3 bases: TGTGCCAGCAGGGACAGCCAAGGGGTCTACAATGAGCAGTTCTTC. It encodes CASRDSQGVYNEQFF.

The chain combines TRBV5-6 with TRBJ1-2, with D possibly TRBD1 on 6 matching bases. Looked up from germline, CDR1 is SGHDT and CDR2 is YYEEEE. CDR3 length: 14 amino acids. V was clipped by 5 bases and J by 5 bases, with 16 bases between them. CDR3 sequence: CASSYTGTRYGYTF. In DNA, the CDR3 is TGTGCCAGCAGTTACACCGGGACAAGATATGGCTACACCTTC.

V usage is TRBV19 and J usage is TRBJ2-7; 8 nucleotides line up with TRBD1. The CDR3 extends over 16 amino acids. Germline lookup yields CDR1 LNHDA and CDR2 SQIVND (reference sequence). The V and J ends lost 3 bases and 0 bases, in that order; junction bases with no gene match: 7. The CDR3 DNA reads TGTGCCAGTAGTATCCAGGGGGGACAGGCCTCCTACGAGCAGTACTTC. Translated, it gives CASSIQGGQASYEQYF. Variable domain in full (rest from reference TRBV19 and TRBJ2-7): DGGITQSPKYLFRKEGQNVTLSCEQNLNHDAMYWYRQDPGQGLRLIYYSQIVNDFQKGDIAEGYSVSREKKESFPLTVTSAQKNPTAFYLCASSIQGGQASYEQYFGPGTRLTVT.

The genes are TRBV2 and TRBJ2-1, with a possible D match to TRBD2 (6 bases). Germline lookup yields CDR1 SNHLY and CDR2 FYNNEI. The CDR3 loop spans 15 amino acids. V was shortened by 6 bases and J by 4 bases, with 16 bases between the two germline ends. CDR3 sequence: CASRVERAGYNEQFF. CDR3 DNA sequence: TGTGCCAGCAGGGTGGAGAGGGCGGGATACAATGAGCAGTTCTTC.

This chain connects TRBV27 to TRBJ2-3; the match to TRBD2 covers 9 bases. The CDR3 has 16 residues. V lost 6 bases and J lost 0; bases outside the gene matches: 7. Germline V gene data show CDR1 as MNHEY and CDR2 as SMNVEV (reference sequence). In nucleotides, the CDR3 is TGTGCCAGCAGACCGTCTCTAGCGGGGAGCACAGATACGCAGTATTTT. Translating gives CASRPSLAGSTDTQYF.

The V call is TRBV5-1, the J call TRBJ2-1, with 10 bases that match TRBD2. The V segment lost 5 bases and the J segment 3 bases; nucleotides outside the gene matches: 11. CDR3 length: 17 amino acids. Germline V gives CDR1 SGHRS, CDR2 YFSETQ. The CDR3 DNA sequence: TGCGCCAGCAGGCTAGCGGGGGCAGGACAGGGCTACAATGAGCAGTTCTTC. Translated, it gives CASRLAGAGQGYNEQFF.

This clone was recorded a few times. The chain employs TRBV29-1 and TRBJ1-1; unclear D gene. The CDR3 consists of 16 residues. Between the trimmed V and J ends, which lost 7 bases and 6 bases, there was a span of 27 bases. From germline, CDR1 is SQVTM and CDR2 ANQGSEA. CDR3 amino acids: CSAGTTMSTRTAEAFF. The CDR3 nucleotides are TGCAGCGCCGGAACGACAATGAGTACGAGAACGGCTGAAGCTTTCTTT.

This clone was counted between two and nine times. V usage is TRBV6-5 and J usage is TRBJ2-7; 9 bases match TRBD2. V dropped 5 bases and J dropped 6; count of bases not matched to a gene: 5. Looked up from germline, CDR1 is MNHEY and CDR2 is SVGAGI. The CDR3 sequence is 13 residues long. DNA for the CDR3: TGTGCCAGCAGTGGCGGGGGGGTGGGCGAGCAGTACTTC. Protein product: CASSGGGVGEQYF.

The chain joins TRBV4-2 to TRBJ1-2; D is uncertain. CDR1 is LGHNA, CDR2 YNFKEQ, per germline. The CDR3 has 14 residues. The V gene lost 0 bases and the J gene lost 7 bases, with 12 bases spanning the gap. The chain's CDR3 is CASSQDYRETGYTF. The CDR3 DNA sequence: TGTGCCAGCAGCCAAGATTACCGGGAAACTGGCTACACCTTC.

The CDR3 loop is CASSPPNREVYEQYF. CDR3 bases: TGTGCCAGCAGCCCCCCCAACAGGGAAGTCTACGAGCAGTACTTC. The chain couples TRBV7-8 to TRBJ2-7, with D perhaps TRBD1 (6 bases). From germline, CDR1 is SGHVS and CDR2 FQNEAQ. The CDR3 extends over 15 amino acids. V lost 5 bases to trimming and J lost 3 bases, with 17 bases between them.

This chain uses TRBV18 with TRBJ2-3; 11 positions match TRBD2. Looked up from germline, CDR1 is KGHSH and CDR2 is LQKENI. The CDR3 is 16 amino acids. The trim removed 4 bases at V and 2 bases at J, leaving 5 bases unmatched. The CDR3 region has the DNA TGTGCCAGCTCACTACTAGCGGGGGCCCACACAGATACGCAGTATTTT. Translated: CASSLLAGAHTDTQYF.

In its sample, this clone was seen a few times. The chain uses TRBV4-2 and TRBJ2-1; 12 nucleotides agree with TRBD1. The CDR3 covers 16 residues. J lost 9 bases, V lost 2 bases, and 8 bases had no gene match. CDR1 and CDR2 (germline): LGHNA, YNFKEQ. CDR3 sequence reads: CASSQPSGQGAFEQFF. For the CDR3, the DNA is TGTGCCAGCAGCCAACCTTCGGGACAGGGGGCGTTTGAGCAGTTCTTC.

J is TRBJ2-1 and V is TRBV21-1; whether TRBD1, the table's D call, matches the DNA was not checked. TRBV21-1 is an annotated pseudogene. There are 17 residues in the CDR3. The CDR3 DNA follows: TGTGCCAGCAGCAAAGGGGTCACAGGTGTATTTCTGGATGAGCAGTTCTTC. It is translated as CASSKGVTGVFLDEQFF.

CDR3 region: CASSNAAAGHGYTF. For the CDR3, the DNA is TGTGCCAGCAGTAACGCGGCGGCAGGGCATGGCTACACCTTC. V is TRBV5-4 and J is TRBJ1-2; TRBD1 might be the D (5 bases). The length of the CDR3 is 14 residues. The germline V gene encodes CDR1 SGHNT and CDR2 YYREEE (reference sequence). V was clipped by 5 bases and J by 6 bases, with 17 bases between them.

The gene calls are TRBV19 and TRBJ2-2, with TRBD1 matching over 11 bases. The CDR3 runs to 16 residues. CDR1 is LNHDA, CDR2 SQIVND, per germline (reference sequence). V gave up 4 bases and J gave up 4 bases; unmatched junction bases: 5. In nucleotides, the CDR3 is TGTGCCAGTAGTACCTCCGGGACAGGGGGCACCGGGGAGCTGTTTTTT. It codes for CASSTSGTGGTGELFF.

The chain is built from TRBV10-3 and TRBJ2-3; 13 bases match TRBD2. CDR1 and CDR2 from the germline V gene are ENHRY and SYGVKD. V gave up 7 bases and J gave up 3 bases; unmatched junction bases: 7. CDR3 size: 16 residues. CDR3 nucleotide sequence: TGTGCCATCACCGAAGGACTAGCGGGAGTTACAGATACGCAGTATTTT. Encoded protein: CAITEGLAGVTDTQYF.

The chain carries TRBV30 and TRBJ1-3; TRBD1 aligns across 8 bases. The CDR3 contains 15 residues. The J segment lost 0 bases and the V segment lost 1 base, leaving 2 bases of the junction unmatched. Germline V lookup: CDR1 GTSNPN, CDR2 SVGIG (reference sequence). CDR3 in amino acids: CAWSAGQASGNTIYF. In DNA, the CDR3 is TGTGCCTGGAGTGCGGGACAGGCCTCTGGAAACACCATATATTTT. Filled out from reference TRBV30 and TRBJ1-3, the complete variable domain reads SQTIHQWPATLVQPVGSPLSLECTVEGTSNPNLYWYRQAAGRGLQLLFYSVGIGQISSEVPQNLSASRPQDRQFILSSKKLLLSDSGFYLCAWSAGQASGNTIYFGEGSWLTVV.

The count of this clone is one. This sequence joins TRBV7-3 and TRBJ1-1; 7 positions match TRBD1. Germline assignment: CDR1 SGHTA and CDR2 FQGTGA. This CDR3 contains 13 residues. Trimming at V came to 4 bases and at J to 3 bases, leaving 2 bases not matched to a gene. The CDR3 coding sequence is TGTGCCAGCAGCTCAGGGGGTCACACTGAAGCTTTCTTT. Translation: CASSSGGHTEAFF. The full variable domain, its missing parts supplied by reference TRBV7-3 and TRBJ1-1, is GAGVSQTPSNKVTEKGKYVELRCDPISGHTALYWYRQSLGQGPEFLIYFQGTGAADDSGLPNDRFFAVRPEGSVSTLKIQRTERGDSAVYLCASSSGGHTEAFFGQGTRLTVV.

This clone was found a few times. The rearrangement joins TRBV5-1 to TRBJ2-5; 11 positions agree with TRBD2. CDR3 length equals 19 residues. Per the germline V gene, CDR1 is SGHRS and CDR2 is YFSETQ. Unmatched junction bases numbered 10, after V lost 0 bases and J lost 0 bases. DNA for the CDR3: TGCGCCAGCAGCTTGGGGCTAGCGGGGGGCCCTACCCACCAAGAGACCCAGTACTTC. Protein product: CASSLGLAGGPTHQETQYF.

The chain has TRBV9 and TRBJ2-3; 14 bases line up with TRBD2. Unmatched junction bases numbered 6, after V lost 0 bases and J lost 3 bases. The CDR3 covers 18 residues. The germline V gene encodes CDR1 SGDLS and CDR2 YYNGEE. CDR3 nucleotides: TGTGCCAGCAGCGTAGTAGGGGGGACTAGCGGGGGAACAGATACGCAGTATTTT. Its protein product is CASSVVGGTSGGTDTQYF. The full variable domain, in which reference TRBV9 and TRBJ2-3 provide the parts outside the CDR3, is DSGVTQTPKHLITATGQRVTLRCSPRSGDLSVYWYQQSLDQGLQFLIQYYNGEERAKGNILERFSAQQFPDLHSELNLSSLELGDSALYFCASSVVGGTSGGTDTQYFGPGTRLTVL.

The sample holds one count of this clone. This chain links TRBV7-3 with TRBJ2-2; TRBD1 agrees at 8 bases. Trimming at V came to 5 bases and at J to 7 bases, leaving 6 bases not matched to a gene. CDR3 length: 14 residues. CDR1 is SGHTA and CDR2 is FQGTGA in the germline V gene. CDR3 DNA sequence: TGTGCCAGCAGCAGGGACAGGTATCGCGGGGAGCTGTTTTTT. Protein product: CASSRDRYRGELFF.

CDR3 amino acids: CASSQDPPLGKGGTDTQYF. CDR3 nucleotide sequence: TGCGCCAGCAGCCAAGATCCCCCGCTGGGTAAAGGAGGCACAGATACGCAGTATTTT. The chain employs TRBV4-3 and TRBJ2-3, with unresolved D. Germline V gives CDR1 LGHNA, CDR2 YSLEER. Trimming stripped 0 bases from V and 1 base from J, with 20 bases between. The CDR3 has 19 amino acids.